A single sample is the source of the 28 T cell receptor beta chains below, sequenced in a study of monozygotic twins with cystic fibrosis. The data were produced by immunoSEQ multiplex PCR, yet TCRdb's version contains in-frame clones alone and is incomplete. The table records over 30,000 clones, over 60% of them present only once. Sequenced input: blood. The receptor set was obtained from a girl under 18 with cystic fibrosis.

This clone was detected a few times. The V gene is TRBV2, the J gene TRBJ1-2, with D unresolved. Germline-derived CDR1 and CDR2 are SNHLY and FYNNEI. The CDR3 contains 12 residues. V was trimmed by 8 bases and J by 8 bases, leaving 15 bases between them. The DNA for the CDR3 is TGTGCCAGCCCCCATGGGGTTCGGGGCTACACCTTC. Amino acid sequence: CASPHGVRGYTF.

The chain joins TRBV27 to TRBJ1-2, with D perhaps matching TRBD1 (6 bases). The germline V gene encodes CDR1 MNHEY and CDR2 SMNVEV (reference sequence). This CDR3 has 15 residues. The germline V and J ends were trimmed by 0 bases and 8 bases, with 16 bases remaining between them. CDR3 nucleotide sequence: TGTGCCAGCAGTTTATCGCCCCTTGGGGGGCTGGGCTACACCTTC. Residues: CASSLSPLGGLGYTF.

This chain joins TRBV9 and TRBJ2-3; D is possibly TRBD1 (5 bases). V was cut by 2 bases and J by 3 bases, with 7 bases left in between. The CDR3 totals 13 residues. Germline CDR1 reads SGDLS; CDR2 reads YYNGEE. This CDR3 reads CASSVGLTDTQYF. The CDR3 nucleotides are TGTGCCAGCAGCGTGGGGCTTACAGATACGCAGTATTTT.

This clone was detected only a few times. The CDR3 spells CASSTTTGTDVYGYTF. Written as DNA, the CDR3 is TGTGCCAGCAGCACGACGACAGGGACGGATGTCTATGGCTACACCTTC. The chain couples TRBV6-6 to TRBJ1-2; 7 nucleotides align to TRBD1. This CDR3 comprises 16 residues. J gave up 4 bases and V 6 bases, and 14 bases lay outside the gene matches. The germline gives CDR1 MNHNY, CDR2 SVGAGI (reference sequence).

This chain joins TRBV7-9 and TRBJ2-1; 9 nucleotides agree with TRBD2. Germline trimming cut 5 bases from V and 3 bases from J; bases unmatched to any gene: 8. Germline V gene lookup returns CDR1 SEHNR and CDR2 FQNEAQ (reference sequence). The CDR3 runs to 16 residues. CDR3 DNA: TGTGCCAGCAGCCCAGGGCGACTAGCGGTCTACAATGAGCAGTTCTTC. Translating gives CASSPGRLAVYNEQFF.

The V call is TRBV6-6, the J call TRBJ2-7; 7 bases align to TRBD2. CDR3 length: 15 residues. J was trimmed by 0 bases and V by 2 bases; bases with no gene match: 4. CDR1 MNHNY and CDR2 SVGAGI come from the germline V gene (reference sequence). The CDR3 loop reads CASSYPTSSSYEQYF. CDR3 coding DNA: TGTGCCAGCAGTTACCCGACTAGCAGCTCCTACGAGCAGTACTTC.

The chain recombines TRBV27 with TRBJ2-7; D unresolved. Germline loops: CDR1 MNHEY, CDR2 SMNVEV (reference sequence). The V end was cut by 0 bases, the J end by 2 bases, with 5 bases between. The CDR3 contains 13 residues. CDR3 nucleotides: TGTGCCAGCAGTTTATCGGAGACCTACGAGCAGTACTTC. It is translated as CASSLSETYEQYF.

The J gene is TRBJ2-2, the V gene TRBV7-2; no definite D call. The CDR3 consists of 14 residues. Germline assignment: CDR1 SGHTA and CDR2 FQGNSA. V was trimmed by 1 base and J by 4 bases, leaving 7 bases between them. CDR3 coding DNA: TGTGCCAGCAGCTTAGTCCCCCTCACCGGGGAGCTGTTTTTT. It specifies CASSLVPLTGELFF.

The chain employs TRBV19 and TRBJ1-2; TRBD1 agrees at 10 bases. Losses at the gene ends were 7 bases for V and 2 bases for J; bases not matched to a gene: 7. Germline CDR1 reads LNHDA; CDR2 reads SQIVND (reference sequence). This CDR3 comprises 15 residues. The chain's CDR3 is CASTTGGVGNYGYTF. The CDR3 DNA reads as TGTGCCAGTACGACAGGGGGCGTCGGCAACTATGGCTACACCTTC.

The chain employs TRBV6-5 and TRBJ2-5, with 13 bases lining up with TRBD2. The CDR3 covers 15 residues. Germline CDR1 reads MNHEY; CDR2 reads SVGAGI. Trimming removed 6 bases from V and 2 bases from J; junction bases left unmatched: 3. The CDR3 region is CASSRGLAGQETQYF. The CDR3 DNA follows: TGTGCCAGCAGCAGGGGACTAGCGGGGCAAGAGACCCAGTACTTC.

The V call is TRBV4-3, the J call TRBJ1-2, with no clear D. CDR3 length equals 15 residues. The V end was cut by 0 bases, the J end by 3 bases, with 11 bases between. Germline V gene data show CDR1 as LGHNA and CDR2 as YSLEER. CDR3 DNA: TGCGCCAGCAGCCAAGATTTCTGGAACTACTATGGCTACACCTTC. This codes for CASSQDFWNYYGYTF.

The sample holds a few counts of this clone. In DNA form, the CDR3 reads TGTGCCAGCAGCTTAGACGGGGCAGGGGCAGATACGCAGTATTTT. This translates into CASSLDGAGADTQYF. The rearrangement uses TRBV7-9 and TRBJ2-3; tentatively, D is TRBD1 (6 bases). Trimming removed 1 base at V and 4 bases at J, with 12 bases between. Per germline, CDR1 SEHNR and CDR2 FQNEAQ (reference sequence). The CDR3 extends over 15 amino acids.

The CDR3 region is CSARGGMNTEAFF. CDR3 bases: TGCAGCGCTAGGGGGGGGATGAACACTGAAGCTTTCTTT. The chain recombines TRBV29-1 with TRBJ1-1, with a tentative D call TRBD1 (6 bases). Between the trimmed V and J ends, which lost 7 bases and 0 bases, there was a span of 12 bases. The CDR3 runs to 13 residues. Germline assignment: CDR1 SQVTM and CDR2 ANQGSEA.

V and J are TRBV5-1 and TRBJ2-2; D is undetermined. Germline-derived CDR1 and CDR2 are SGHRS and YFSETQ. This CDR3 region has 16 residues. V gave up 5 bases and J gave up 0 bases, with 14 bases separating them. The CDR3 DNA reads TGCGCCAGCAGTTCCACTCCCAGTACGAACACCGGGGAGCTGTTTTTT. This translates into CASSSTPSTNTGELFF.

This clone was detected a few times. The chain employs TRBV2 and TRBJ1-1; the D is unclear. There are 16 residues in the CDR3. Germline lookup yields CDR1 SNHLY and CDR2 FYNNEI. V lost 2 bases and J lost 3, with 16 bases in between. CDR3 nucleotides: TGTGCCAGCAGTGAACAAGGGCGTGCATCAGACACTGAAGCTTTCTTT. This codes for CASSEQGRASDTEAFF.

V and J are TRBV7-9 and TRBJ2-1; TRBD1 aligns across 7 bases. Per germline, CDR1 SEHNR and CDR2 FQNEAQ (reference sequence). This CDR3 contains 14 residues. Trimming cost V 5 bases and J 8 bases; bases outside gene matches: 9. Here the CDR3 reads CASSRRQGTYEQFF. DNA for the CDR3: TGTGCCAGCAGCAGGCGACAGGGTACCTATGAGCAGTTCTTC.

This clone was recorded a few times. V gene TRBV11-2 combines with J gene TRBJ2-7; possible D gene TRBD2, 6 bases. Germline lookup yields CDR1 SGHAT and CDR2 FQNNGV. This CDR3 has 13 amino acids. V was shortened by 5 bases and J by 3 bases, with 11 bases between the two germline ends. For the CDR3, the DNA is TGTGCCAGCAGCCGGTGGGGGGTCTACGAGCAGTACGTC. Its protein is CASSRWGVYEQYV.

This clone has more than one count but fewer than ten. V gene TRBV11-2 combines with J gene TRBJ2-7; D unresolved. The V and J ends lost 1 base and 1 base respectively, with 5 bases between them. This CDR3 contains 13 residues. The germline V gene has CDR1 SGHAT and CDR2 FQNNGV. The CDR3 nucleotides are TGTGCCAGCAGCTTAGGGGTATCCTACGAGCAGTACGTC. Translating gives CASSLGVSYEQYV.

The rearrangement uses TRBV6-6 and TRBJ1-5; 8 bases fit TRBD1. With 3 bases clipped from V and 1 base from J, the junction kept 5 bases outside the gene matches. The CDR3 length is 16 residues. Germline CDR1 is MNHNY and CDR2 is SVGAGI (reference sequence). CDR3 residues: CASSYSRQGSNQPQHF. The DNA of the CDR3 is TGTGCCAGCAGTTATTCCAGACAGGGGAGCAATCAGCCCCAGCATTTT.

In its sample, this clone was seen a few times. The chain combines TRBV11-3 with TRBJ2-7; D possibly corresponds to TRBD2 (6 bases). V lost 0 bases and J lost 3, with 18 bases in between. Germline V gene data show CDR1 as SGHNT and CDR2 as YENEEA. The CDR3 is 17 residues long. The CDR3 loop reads CASSLDRGTRKYYEQYF. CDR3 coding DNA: TGTGCCAGCAGCTTAGATCGGGGGACTCGGAAATACTACGAGCAGTACTTC.

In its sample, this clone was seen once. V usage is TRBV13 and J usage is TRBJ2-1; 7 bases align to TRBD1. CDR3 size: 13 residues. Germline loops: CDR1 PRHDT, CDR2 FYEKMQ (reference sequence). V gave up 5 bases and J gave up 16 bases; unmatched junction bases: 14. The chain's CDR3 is CASSLEDRNTPFF. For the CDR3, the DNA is TGTGCCAGCAGCCTCGAGGACAGGAACACGCCCTTCTTC.

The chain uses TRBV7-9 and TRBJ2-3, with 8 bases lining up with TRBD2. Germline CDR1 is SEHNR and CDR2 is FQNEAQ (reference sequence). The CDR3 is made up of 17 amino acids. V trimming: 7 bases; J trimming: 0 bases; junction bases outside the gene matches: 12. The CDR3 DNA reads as TGTGCCAGCACCCCGAGAAGCGGGAGCGCGAGCACAGATACGCAGTATTTT. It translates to CASTPRSGSASTDTQYF. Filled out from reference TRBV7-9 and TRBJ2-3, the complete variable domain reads DTGVSQNPRHKITKRGQNVTFRCDPISEHNRLYWYRQTLGQGPEFLTYFQNEAQLEKSRLLSDRFSAERPKGSFSTLEIQRTEQGDSAMYLCASTPRSGSASTDTQYFGPGTRLTVL.

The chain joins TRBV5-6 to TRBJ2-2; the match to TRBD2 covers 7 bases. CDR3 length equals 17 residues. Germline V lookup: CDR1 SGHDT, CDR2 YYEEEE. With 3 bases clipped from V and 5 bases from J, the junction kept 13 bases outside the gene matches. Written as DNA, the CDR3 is TGTGCCAGCAGCTGGTCAGCGGGAAAGGGGAGGACCGGGGAGCTGTTTTTT. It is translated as CASSWSAGKGRTGELFF.

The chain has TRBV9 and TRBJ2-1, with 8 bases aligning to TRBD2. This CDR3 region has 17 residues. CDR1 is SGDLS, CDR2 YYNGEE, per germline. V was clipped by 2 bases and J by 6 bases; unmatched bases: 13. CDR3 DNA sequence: TGTGCCAGCAGCGTTCGGCCTCCGGGACTAGGCTTCAATGAGCAGTTCTTC. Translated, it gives CASSVRPPGLGFNEQFF.

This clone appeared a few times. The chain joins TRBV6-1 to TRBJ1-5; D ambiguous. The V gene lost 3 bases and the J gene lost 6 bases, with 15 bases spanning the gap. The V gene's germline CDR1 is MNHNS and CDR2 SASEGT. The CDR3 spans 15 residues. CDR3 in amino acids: CASSEGSSRGQPQHF. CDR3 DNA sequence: TGTGCCAGCAGTGAGGGCTCCTCTCGGGGTCAGCCCCAGCATTTT.

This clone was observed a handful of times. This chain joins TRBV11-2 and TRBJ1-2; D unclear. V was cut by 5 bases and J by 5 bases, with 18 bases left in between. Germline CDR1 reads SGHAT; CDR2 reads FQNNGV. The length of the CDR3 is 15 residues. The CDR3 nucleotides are TGTGCCAGCAGCCGTGTCTCGAGACGGATTTATGGCTACACCTTC. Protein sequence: CASSRVSRRIYGYTF.

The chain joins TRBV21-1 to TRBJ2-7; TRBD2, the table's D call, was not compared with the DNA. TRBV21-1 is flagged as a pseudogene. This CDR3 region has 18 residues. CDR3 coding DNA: TGTGCCAGCAGCTTCGGGGGGGTGAGAGGGGCCATCCCTTACGAGCAGTACTTC. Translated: CASSFGGVRGAIPYEQYF.

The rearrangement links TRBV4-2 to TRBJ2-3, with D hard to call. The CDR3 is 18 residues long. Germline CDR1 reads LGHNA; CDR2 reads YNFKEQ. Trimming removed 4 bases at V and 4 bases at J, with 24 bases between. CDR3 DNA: TGTGCCAGCAGCCGGGCGGCCCGAGCGCCCCAAACATCAGATACGCAGTATTTT. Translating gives CASSRAARAPQTSDTQYF.